One sample yielded the 27 T cell receptor beta chains listed below, sequenced in a study of a mutant IDH1 vaccine in newly diagnosed glioma. Profiled with immunoSEQ multiplex PCR; TCRdb holds only in-frame clones, not every one. Among roughly 120,000 clones listed, 85% to 90% were seen once. Time point defined: week 11, during vaccination. In every dose of vaccine, 300 ug of mutant IDH1 20-mer peptide was given alongside topical imiquimod. Antigens for these TCRs are unknown. The sample was PBMCs, taken from a glioma patient whose treatment included an IDH1 peptide vaccine. These receptors were taken from a woman aged 45-65 years with glioma.

CDR3 residues: CASSHRQGDNSPLHF. The CDR3 DNA follows: TGCGCCAGCAGCCACCGACAGGGGGATAATTCACCCCTCCACTTT. The chain links TRBV4-1 to TRBJ1-6; TRBD1 matches at 9 bases. The V segment lost 3 bases and the J segment 5 bases; nucleotides outside the gene matches: 2. CDR3 length equals 15 residues. Germline CDR1 MGHRA, CDR2 YSYEKL.

CDR3 sequence reads: CASSRQYIETQYF. DNA for the CDR3: TGTGCCAGCAGTAGACAGTACATAGAGACCCAGTACTTC. The V call is TRBV27, the J call TRBJ2-5, with D perhaps matching TRBD1 (5 bases). The CDR3 has 13 amino acids. CDR1 and CDR2 from the germline V gene are MNHEY and SMNVEV (reference sequence). V dropped 5 bases and J dropped 4 bases, with 11 bases sitting between them.

This chain uses TRBV5-1 with TRBJ2-7; D uncertain. V lost 4 bases and J lost 0, with 14 bases in between. CDR1 is SGHRS, CDR2 YFSETQ, per germline. CDR3 size: 15 residues. For the CDR3, the DNA is TGCGCCAGCAGCACTCCTAGGGATGGCTCCTACGAGCAGTACTTC. This sequence encodes CASSTPRDGSYEQYF.

V is TRBV11-2 and J is TRBJ1-6; D perhaps matches TRBD1 (5 bases). The CDR3 loop spans 13 amino acids. The germline gives CDR1 SGHAT, CDR2 FQNNGV. Trimming pared 8 bases from V and 4 bases from J, leaving 9 bases between. The CDR3 loop reads CASSDRYNSPLHF. The DNA for the CDR3 is TGTGCCAGCTCCGACAGATATAATTCACCCCTCCACTTT.

The CDR3 loop is CASTLSQGYGNEQFF. CDR3 sequence (DNA): TGTGCCAGCACCTTATCACAGGGTTACGGCAATGAGCAGTTCTTC. This rearrangement joins TRBV27 to TRBJ2-1, with D possibly matching TRBD1 (6 bases). Germline V gene lookup returns CDR1 MNHEY and CDR2 SMNVEV (reference sequence). The CDR3 extends over 15 amino acids. V lost 7 bases to trimming and J lost 6 bases, with 19 bases between them.

This chain joins TRBV9 and TRBJ2-1; 8 nucleotides align to TRBD2. Germline V lookup: CDR1 SGDLS, CDR2 YYNGEE. J was trimmed by 8 bases and V by 4 bases; bases with no gene match: 14. This CDR3 contains 16 residues. In DNA, the CDR3 is TGTGCCAGCAGCCCGGGGGGGGCTAACCCGGGGGATGAGCAGTTCTTC. It specifies CASSPGGANPGDEQFF. The variable domain in full, completed from reference TRBV9 and TRBJ2-1, reads DSGVTQTPKHLITATGQRVTLRCSPRSGDLSVYWYQQSLDQGLQFLIQYYNGEERAKGNILERFSAQQFPDLHSELNLSSLELGDSALYFCASSPGGANPGDEQFFGPGTRLTVL.

The chain uses TRBV30 and TRBJ2-2; 14 bases fit TRBD2. Germline values: CDR1 GTSNPN, CDR2 SVGIG (reference sequence). V shed 1 base and J 4 bases; nucleotides not matched to a gene: 11. This CDR3 comprises 19 residues. This CDR3 reads CAWSALPVGLAGGTGELFF. The DNA for the CDR3 is TGTGCCTGGAGTGCCCTCCCCGTTGGACTAGCGGGAGGCACCGGGGAGCTGTTTTTT. Complete variable domain (other parts from reference TRBV30 and TRBJ2-2): SQTIHQWPATLVQPVGSPLSLECTVEGTSNPNLYWYRQAAGRGLQLLFYSVGIGQISSEVPQNLSASRPQDRQFILSSKKLLLSDSGFYLCAWSALPVGLAGGTGELFFGEGSRLTVL.

Concerning this clone itself: Other DNA sequences in this sample translate to the same CDR3. V and J are TRBV14 and TRBJ2-1, with D maybe TRBD2 (6 bases). The CDR3 contains 14 residues. With 1 base removed from V and 2 bases from J, the gap between germline ends came to 6 bases. Germline lookup yields CDR1 SGHDN and CDR2 FVKESK. CDR3 coding DNA: TGTGCCAGCAGCCAAGCGGGAGCCTACAATGAGCAGTTCTTC. Its translation is CASSQAGAYNEQFF.

In its sample, this clone was seen a few times. This chain joins TRBV7-3 and TRBJ1-1, with unresolved D. CDR3 length equals 13 residues. CDR1 and CDR2 from the germline V gene are SGHTA and FQGTGA. The germline V and J ends were trimmed by 5 bases and 0 bases, with 7 bases remaining between them. CDR3 in DNA: TGTGCCAGCAGCACACACCTGAACACTGAAGCTTTCTTT. Translation gives CASSTHLNTEAFF.

This chain joins TRBV5-6 and TRBJ1-4; a possible D gene is TRBD1 (6 bases). Deletions cut 0 bases from V and 7 bases from J, with 13 bases between. Germline CDR1 SGHDT, CDR2 YYEEEE. This CDR3 contains 15 residues. Written as DNA, the CDR3 is TGTGCCAGCAGCTTGGAGGGGGAGGGGCCTGAAAAACTGTTTTTT. This gives the protein CASSLEGEGPEKLFF.

The chain recombines TRBV15 with TRBJ2-1, with D uncertain. V dropped 5 bases and J dropped 2 bases, with 10 bases sitting between them. Germline V gene lookup returns CDR1 LNHNV and CDR2 YYDKDF (reference sequence). The CDR3 covers 14 residues. The CDR3 region is CATSGPPAYNEQFF. Here the CDR3 DNA reads TGTGCCACCAGCGGACCCCCCGCCTACAATGAGCAGTTCTTC. Drawing the rest from reference TRBV15 and TRBJ2-1, the complete variable domain is DAMVIQNPRYQVTQFGKPVTLSCSQTLNHNVMYWYQQKSSQAPKLLFHYYDKDFNNEADTPDNFQSRRPNTSFCFLDIRSPGLGDTAMYLCATSGPPAYNEQFFGPGTRLTVL.

This rearrangement joins TRBV18 to TRBJ2-3; 12 bases agree with TRBD2. The CDR3 length is 16 residues. The J segment lost 3 bases and the V segment lost 4 bases, leaving 5 bases of the junction unmatched. The V gene's germline CDR1 is KGHSH and CDR2 LQKENI. DNA for the CDR3: TGTGCCAGCTCACTCCAGACTAGCGGGAGAACAGATACGCAGTATTTT. It yields the protein CASSLQTSGRTDTQYF. Drawing the rest from reference TRBV18 and TRBJ2-3, the complete variable domain is NAGVMQNPRHLVRRRGQEARLRCSPMKGHSHVYWYRQLPEEGLKFMVYLQKENIIDESGMPKERFSAEFPKEGPSILRIQQVVRGDSAAYFCASSLQTSGRTDTQYFGPGTRLTVL.

The chain employs TRBV7-9 and TRBJ1-1; 9 bases align to TRBD1. The CDR3 length is 13 residues. J lost 6 bases, V lost 5 bases, and 4 bases had no gene match. Germline CDR1 SEHNR, CDR2 FQNEAQ (reference sequence). The CDR3 protein is CASSDGDRAEAFF. DNA for the CDR3: TGTGCCAGCAGCGATGGGGACAGGGCTGAAGCTTTCTTT. Filled out from reference TRBV7-9 and TRBJ1-1, the complete variable domain reads DTGVSQNPRHKITKRGQNVTFRCDPISEHNRLYWYRQTLGQGPEFLTYFQNEAQLEKSRLLSDRFSAERPKGSFSTLEIQRTEQGDSAMYLCASSDGDRAEAFFGQGTRLTVV.

This chain uses TRBV19 with TRBJ2-5, with D possibly TRBD2 on 6 matching bases. The end of the DNA is better explained by TRBJ2-7, so the J call may be wrong. The CDR3 covers 16 residues. Per germline, CDR1 LNHDA and CDR2 SQIVND (reference sequence). CDR3 nucleotides: TGTGCCAGTAGTATAGATCCGGCGGGGTTCGGGTACGAGCAGTACTTC. Its protein is CASSIDPAGFGYEQYF.

V is TRBV7-9 and J is TRBJ1-5; TRBD1 matches at 8 bases. Trimming at V came to 5 bases and at J to 6 bases, leaving 9 bases not matched to a gene. This CDR3 has 15 residues. Germline assignment: CDR1 SEHNR and CDR2 FQNEAQ (reference sequence). CDR3 DNA: TGTGCCAGCAGCCCAGCAGGGGGCGTCGGTCAGCCCCAGCATTTT. Amino acid sequence: CASSPAGGVGQPQHF.

The chain is built from TRBV5-1 and TRBJ1-1, with a weak D call TRBD1 (5 bases). Trimming cost V 7 bases and J 0 bases, with 7 bases left between them. Germline CDR1 and CDR2: SGHRS and YFSETQ. The CDR3 sequence is 12 residues long. CDR3 sequence reads: CASGGLNTEAFF. The CDR3 coding sequence is TGCGCCAGCGGGGGTCTGAACACTGAAGCTTTCTTT.

This CDR3 is CASSFIAGAGEQYF. In DNA, the CDR3 is TGTGCCAGCAGTTTCATAGCGGGAGCGGGCGAGCAGTACTTC. The chain recombines TRBV6-5 with TRBJ2-7, with 9 nucleotides matching TRBD2. CDR3 length: 14 residues. CDR1 and CDR2 (germline): MNHEY, SVGAGI. Trimming at V came to 4 bases and at J to 6 bases, leaving 7 bases not matched to a gene.

The CDR3 region is CASSWGTGVAQETQYF. The CDR3 DNA is TGTGCCAGCAGCTGGGGGACAGGGGTGGCCCAAGAGACCCAGTACTTC. V usage is TRBV5-5 and J usage is TRBJ2-5; 10 nucleotides align to TRBD1. From germline, CDR1 is SGHKS and CDR2 YYEKEE (reference sequence). V gave up 3 bases and J gave up 1 base; unmatched junction bases: 6. This CDR3 region has 16 residues.

V is TRBV4-1 and J is TRBJ1-1; D may be TRBD1 (6 bases). CDR1 and CDR2 from the germline V gene are MGHRA and YSYEKL. The CDR3 contains 14 residues. V lost 0 bases and J 10 bases, leaving 15 bases between the germline ends. This CDR3 reads CASSQDGGAPGAFF. The DNA of the CDR3 is TGCGCCAGCAGCCAAGATGGGGGGGCCCCGGGAGCTTTCTTT.

V gene TRBV4-2 combines with J gene TRBJ2-3; unclear D gene. The V and J ends lost 4 bases and 2 bases respectively, with 16 bases between them. The CDR3 extends over 16 amino acids. Germline loops: CDR1 LGHNA, CDR2 YNFKEQ. The CDR3 DNA follows: TGTGCCAGCAGCCCCCGGGTAGCCAGACCCACAGATACGCAGTATTTT. This encodes CASSPRVARPTDTQYF.

The chain combines TRBV27 with TRBJ2-2; possible D gene TRBD1, 6 bases. This CDR3 is built from 14 residues. CDR1 is MNHEY, CDR2 SMNVEV, per germline (reference sequence). V was shortened by 8 bases and J by 5 bases, with 15 bases between the two germline ends. Here the CDR3 reads CASAIDRRTGELFF. In nucleotides, the CDR3 is TGTGCCAGCGCCATTGACAGGAGAACCGGGGAGCTGTTTTTT.

The chain joins TRBV2 to TRBJ1-2; tentatively, D is TRBD1 (5 bases). Trimming removed 6 bases at V and 2 bases at J, with 7 bases between. Germline lookup yields CDR1 SNHLY and CDR2 FYNNEI. The CDR3 covers 12 residues. CDR3 sequence (DNA): TGTGCCAGCAGCCGGGACAACTATGGCTACACCTTC. Its translation is CASSRDNYGYTF. Using reference TRBV2 and TRBJ1-2 for the parts outside the CDR3, the full variable domain is EPEVTQTPSHQVTQMGQEVILRCVPISNHLYFYWYRQILGQKVEFLVSFYNNEISEKSEIFDDQFSVERPDGSNFTLKIRSTKLEDSAMYFCASSRDNYGYTFGSGTRLTVV.

The chain couples TRBV28 to TRBJ1-1, with no clear D. The ends were cut back, 7 bases at V and 1 base at J, with 7 bases in the middle. This CDR3 has 12 residues. Germline CDR1 and CDR2: MDHEN and SYDVKM. The CDR3 nucleotides read TGTGCCAGCATTGCCGGGAACACTGAAGCTTTCTTT. Its translation: CASIAGNTEAFF. Using reference TRBV28 and TRBJ1-1 for the parts outside the CDR3, the full variable domain is DVKVTQSSRYLVKRTGEKVFLECVQDMDHENMFWYRQDPGLGLRLIYFSYDVKMKEKGDIPEGYSVSREKKERFSLILESASTNQTSMYLCASIAGNTEAFFGQGTRLTVV.

The gene calls are TRBV6-5 and TRBJ1-5; no definite D call. This CDR3 is 11 amino acids long. The germline CDR1 and CDR2 sequences are MNHEY and SVGAGI. V lost 10 bases, J lost 7 bases, and 11 bases lay in between. This CDR3 reads CATGPSQPQHF. The CDR3 DNA follows: TGTGCCACCGGCCCCAGCCAGCCCCAGCATTTT.

V and J are TRBV6-4 and TRBJ1-4; D is unresolved. The CDR3 runs to 12 residues. Germline CDR1 is MRHNA and CDR2 is SNTAGT. The germline V and J ends were trimmed by 2 bases and 14 bases, with 12 bases remaining between them. The CDR3 nucleotides read TGTGCCAGCAGTGACGTGAGGGTCTACCTGTTTTTT. As protein: CASSDVRVYLFF.

The gene calls are TRBV6-5 and TRBJ1-5, with D possibly matching TRBD1 (6 bases). The CDR3 has 13 residues. V was clipped by 6 bases and J by 3 bases, with 9 bases between them. In germline, CDR1 is MNHEY, CDR2 SVGAGI. In nucleotides, the CDR3 is TGTGCCAGCAGAACAGGGTTCAATCAGCCCCAGCATTTT. Protein: CASRTGFNQPQHF.

The chain recombines TRBV9 with TRBJ2-1; D unresolved. The ends were cut back, 0 bases at V and 6 bases at J, with 13 bases in the middle. The CDR3 runs to 15 residues. From germline, CDR1 is SGDLS and CDR2 YYNGEE. The CDR3 coding sequence is TGTGCCAGCAGCGTAGATCGTCAGCCACTCAATGAGCAGTTCTTC. It encodes CASSVDRQPLNEQFF.